This passage covers 27 T cell receptor beta chains from one sample sequenced in a study of shared clonotypes between healthy human individuals. CD45RO-negative cells were positively selected for CCR7, leaving out terminally differentiated effector memory CD45RA+ cells. Repertoires were generated with immunoSEQ multiplex PCR, while TCRdb's copy carries only in-frame clones and drops some. Among 600,000 or so clones listed, 90% to 95% were seen once. Input material: naive CD8+ T cells sorted from blood. These receptor sequences come from a woman aged 30 to 39 in good health.

V usage is TRBV7-9 and J usage is TRBJ2-7, with 7 bases that match TRBD1. This CDR3 has 16 amino acids. V shed 4 bases, J shed 5 bases, and the junction held 14 bases outside the gene matches. Per the germline V gene, CDR1 is SEHNR and CDR2 is FQNEAQ (reference sequence). CDR3 protein: CASSSDPTGKSDEQYF. The CDR3, as DNA: TGTGCCAGCAGCTCAGACCCGACAGGGAAGAGCGACGAGCAGTACTTC.

The CDR3 bases are TGTGCCAGCAGCTTAGGGACTAGCGGTCGCACAGATACGCAGTATTTT. Its protein product is CASSLGTSGRTDTQYF. The V and J genes are TRBV7-2 and TRBJ2-3, with TRBD2 identical over 10 bases. The germline V gene has CDR1 SGHTA and CDR2 FQGNSA. The CDR3 is 16 amino acids. The V segment lost 1 base and the J segment 1 base; nucleotides outside the gene matches: 2.

The chain combines TRBV28 with TRBJ1-1, with D tentatively TRBD1 (6 bases). The CDR3 runs 16 residues. V shed 6 bases and J shed 1 base, with 18 bases lying between them. Germline CDR1 reads MDHEN; CDR2 reads SYDVKM. The CDR3 region has the DNA TGTGCCAGCAGAGAAACGCCCGGGACACAGAACACTGAAGCTTTCTTT. It is translated as CASRETPGTQNTEAFF. The whole variable domain, filled in from reference TRBV28 and TRBJ1-1, reads DVKVTQSSRYLVKRTGEKVFLECVQDMDHENMFWYRQDPGLGLRLIYFSYDVKMKEKGDIPEGYSVSREKKERFSLILESASTNQTSMYLCASRETPGTQNTEAFFGQGTRLTVV.

The V gene is TRBV4-2, the J gene TRBJ2-7, with D possibly TRBD2 on 5 matching bases. The CDR3 length is 17 residues. Germline CDR1 reads LGHNA; CDR2 reads YNFKEQ. Trimming left V 1 base short and J 2 bases short, with 18 bases between. In DNA form, the CDR3 reads TGTGCCAGCAGCCAAGGCGGGTTCGGCAACCTACCCTACGAGCAGTACTTC. Translating it yields CASSQGGFGNLPYEQYF.

The gene calls are TRBV28 and TRBJ1-5; no firm D call. V was cut by 6 bases and J by 6 bases, with 12 bases left in between. Germline CDR1 and CDR2: MDHEN and SYDVKM. The CDR3 contains 13 residues. CDR3 sequence (DNA): TGTGCCAGCAGCCTAATTGGCGGTCAGCCCCAGCATTTT. Translation gives CASSLIGGQPQHF. Full variable domain (missing parts from reference TRBV28 and TRBJ1-5): DVKVTQSSRYLVKRTGEKVFLECVQDMDHENMFWYRQDPGLGLRLIYFSYDVKMKEKGDIPEGYSVSREKKERFSLILESASTNQTSMYLCASSLIGGQPQHFGDGTRLSIL.

This clone has only one observation. The chain carries TRBV5-4 and TRBJ2-7, with 8 positions matching TRBD1. Germline values: CDR1 SGHNT, CDR2 YYREEE (reference sequence). Losses at the gene ends were 5 bases for V and 4 bases for J; bases not matched to a gene: 11. The CDR3 runs to 15 residues. The CDR3 protein is CASSSFETGVYEQYF. The CDR3 DNA sequence: TGTGCCAGCAGTTCCTTCGAGACAGGGGTTTACGAGCAGTACTTC.

J is TRBJ2-5 and V is TRBV29-1, with D unresolved. The DNA matches TRBJ2-7 better at its end, which makes the J call doubtful. Germline assignment: CDR1 SQVTM and CDR2 ANQGSEA. There are 13 residues in the CDR3. The CDR3 reads CSVREPSGYEQYF. The CDR3 DNA follows: TGCAGCGTACGCGAGCCTTCGGGCTACGAGCAGTACTTC.

The chain links TRBV28 to TRBJ1-5, with D unresolved. Germline V gene lookup returns CDR1 MDHEN and CDR2 SYDVKM. Trimming took off 5 bases at V and 0 bases at J, with 8 bases between the two ends. The CDR3 has 14 amino acids. CDR3 protein: CASSQPHSNQPQHF. Here the CDR3 DNA reads TGTGCCAGCAGTCAGCCCCATAGCAATCAGCCCCAGCATTTT.

The rearrangement links TRBV13 to TRBJ1-5; no firm D call. Germline-derived CDR1 and CDR2 are PRHDT and FYEKMQ (reference sequence). The V end was cut by 2 bases, the J end by 7 bases, with 9 bases between. The CDR3 spans 13 residues. The CDR3 DNA is TGTGCCAGCAGCTTAAGGCCGGGCCAGCCCCAGCATTTT. It translates to CASSLRPGQPQHF. Combining the CDR3 with reference TRBV13 and TRBJ1-5 gives the whole variable domain AAGVIQSPRHLIKEKRETATLKCYPIPRHDTVYWYQQGPGQDPQFLISFYEKMQSDKGSIPDRFSAQQFSDYHSELNMSSLELGDSALYFCASSLRPGQPQHFGDGTRLSIL.

This clone was seen a few times. The chain couples TRBV4-1 to TRBJ1-1; D is ambiguous. The CDR3 runs 13 residues. Trimming pared 3 bases from V and 1 base from J, leaving 6 bases between. The germline gives CDR1 MGHRA, CDR2 YSYEKL. The CDR3 region has the DNA TGCGCCAGCAGCCACCGCAAGAACACTGAAGCTTTCTTT. Translated: CASSHRKNTEAFF.

The chain is built from TRBV9 and TRBJ1-1; no firm D call. The length of the CDR3 is 13 residues. With 4 bases removed from V and 1 base from J, the gap between germline ends came to 8 bases. Germline assignment: CDR1 SGDLS and CDR2 YYNGEE. The CDR3 loop is CASSIPGNTEAFF. The CDR3 nucleotides are TGTGCCAGCAGCATACCGGGGAACACTGAAGCTTTCTTT.

The chain recombines TRBV5-4 with TRBJ2-1; D is uncertain. Looked up from germline, CDR1 is SGHNT and CDR2 is YYREEE (reference sequence). The CDR3 sequence is 14 residues long. The V and J ends lost 4 bases and 4 bases respectively, with 12 bases between them. Here the CDR3 reads CASSHTDGYNEQFF. CDR3 nucleotide sequence: TGTGCCAGCAGCCACACGGACGGTTACAATGAGCAGTTCTTC.

The rearrangement links TRBV10-2 to TRBJ2-7; 8 nucleotides line up with TRBD2. The CDR3 totals 14 residues. The J segment lost 2 bases and the V segment lost 6 bases, leaving 6 bases of the junction unmatched. Looked up from germline, CDR1 is WSHSY and CDR2 is SAAADI. The CDR3 spells CASRAAGAPYEQYF. In DNA form, the CDR3 reads TGCGCCAGCAGGGCAGCGGGAGCCCCCTACGAGCAGTACTTC.

The chain joins TRBV18 to TRBJ1-4, with TRBD1 matching 8 bases. This CDR3 comprises 16 residues. Looked up from germline, CDR1 is KGHSH and CDR2 is LQKENI. After removal of 6 bases from V and 8 bases from J, the junction contained 14 bases not matched to a gene. In DNA, the CDR3 is TGTGCCAGCTCTCACCGTGGGGGGACAGGCAAGGAAAAACTGTTTTTT. The encoded protein is CASSHRGGTGKEKLFF.

J is TRBJ2-2 and V is TRBV5-4; 9 positions match TRBD2. The CDR3 totals 15 residues. Looked up from germline, CDR1 is SGHNT and CDR2 is YYREEE (reference sequence). Trimming removed 5 bases from V and 4 bases from J; junction bases left unmatched: 6. CDR3 nucleotides: TGTGCCAGCAGGGCTAGCGGGGAGGTCACCGGGGAGCTGTTTTTT. Protein product: CASRASGEVTGELFF.

This chain links TRBV7-9 with TRBJ2-5, with D maybe TRBD1 (6 bases). The germline V gene encodes CDR1 SEHNR and CDR2 FQNEAQ (reference sequence). Trimming removed 2 bases from V and 2 bases from J, with 9 bases in between. CDR3 length: 14 residues. CDR3 bases: TGTGCCAGCAGCTTAAAAGGGGGTCAAGAGACCCAGTACTTC. It encodes CASSLKGGQETQYF.

Comments on this clone: A read error may account for a junction end that differs from germline. In DNA, the CDR3 is TGTGCCAGCAGTGATCCCTACACTGAGCAGTTCTTC. This gives the protein CASSDPYTEQFF. The chain recombines TRBV2 with TRBJ2-1; D not resolved. Germline V CDR1 and CDR2: SNHLY, FYNNEI. This CDR3 contains 12 residues.

J is TRBJ2-6 and V is TRBV5-1; TRBD1 might be the D (5 bases). The CDR3 contains 17 residues. The V gene lost 1 base and the J gene lost 3 bases, with 14 bases spanning the gap. Germline CDR1 reads SGHRS; CDR2 reads YFSETQ. The CDR3 DNA reads TGCGCCAGCAGCTTGTGGGCCCCCACAGGTGGGGCCAACGTCCTGACTTTC. Translation gives CASSLWAPTGGANVLTF.

V is TRBV5-1 and J is TRBJ1-2; D not resolved. The CDR3 contains 14 residues. V was cut by 0 bases and J by 8 bases, with 14 bases left in between. Germline CDR1 is SGHRS and CDR2 is YFSETQ. The CDR3 DNA reads as TGCGCCAGCAGCTTGGAGCGGAACATAGGGGGCTACACCTTC. This codes for CASSLERNIGGYTF.

Of note for this clone: Compared with germline, one end of the junction differs, possibly owing to a read error. The rearrangement joins TRBV4-1 to TRBJ2-7, with D possibly being TRBD1 (5 bases). CDR3 length: 13 amino acids. CDR1 is MGHRA and CDR2 is YSYEKL in the germline V gene. CDR3 in DNA: TGCGCCAGCAGTCGACAGCTAAACTACGGGCAGTACTTC. It specifies CASSRQLNYGQYF.

As for this clone: The sample has other DNA sequences that encode this CDR3 too. V gene TRBV27 combines with J gene TRBJ2-7, with TRBD1 matching over 9 bases. In germline, CDR1 is MNHEY, CDR2 SMNVEV (reference sequence). The CDR3 has 14 amino acids. V lost 3 bases, J lost 3 bases, and 3 bases stayed unmatched. This CDR3 is CASSLDRGGYEQYF. The CDR3 DNA reads TGTGCCAGCAGTTTGGACAGGGGAGGCTACGAGCAGTACTTC.

This clone came up once. This chain connects TRBV7-9 to TRBJ2-7, with D unresolved. The germline CDR1 and CDR2 sequences are SEHNR and FQNEAQ (reference sequence). Trimming took 4 bases from V and 6 from J, leaving 16 bases between them. The CDR3 runs 14 residues. The CDR3 sequence: CASSSTTYIFEQYF. DNA of the CDR3: TGTGCCAGCAGCTCCACCACCTACATATTCGAGCAGTACTTC.

The chain links TRBV11-2 to TRBJ2-3; TRBD2 matches at 9 bases. The CDR3 sequence is 15 residues long. CDR1 and CDR2 (germline): SGHAT, FQNNGV. J gave up 3 bases and V 1 base, and 2 bases lay outside the gene matches. As DNA, the CDR3 is TGTGCCAGCAGCTTAGGGACTAGCGAGACAGATACGCAGTATTTT. Its protein is CASSLGTSETDTQYF. Combining the CDR3 with reference TRBV11-2 and TRBJ2-3 gives the whole variable domain EAGVAQSPRYKIIEKRQSVAFWCNPISGHATLYWYQQILGQGPKLLIQFQNNGVVDDSQLPKDRFSAERLKGVDSTLKIQPAKLEDSAVYLCASSLGTSETDTQYFGPGTRLTVL.

This clone was seen once. The chain employs TRBV7-9 and TRBJ1-2; D call uncertain. From germline, CDR1 is SEHNR and CDR2 FQNEAQ (reference sequence). V was clipped by 4 bases and J by 4 bases, with 7 bases between them. The CDR3 totals 12 residues. CDR3 nucleotide sequence: TGTGCCAGCAGCTCAGGTGCCTATGGCTACACCTTC. This gives the protein CASSSGAYGYTF.

CDR3 region: CASSLGTAGANVLTF. CDR3 coding DNA: TGTGCCAGCAGCCTCGGGACAGCAGGGGCCAACGTCCTGACTTTC. The chain is built from TRBV6-5 and TRBJ2-6; 7 bases map to TRBD1. The J segment lost 4 bases and the V segment lost 6 bases, leaving 6 bases of the junction unmatched. The germline V gene has CDR1 MNHEY and CDR2 SVGAGI. The CDR3 contains 15 residues.

The chain combines TRBV6-1 with TRBJ1-5; TRBD1 aligns across 7 bases. V trimming: 3 bases; J trimming: 9 bases; junction bases outside the gene matches: 14. This CDR3 contains 16 residues. Germline assignment: CDR1 MNHNS and CDR2 SASEGT. CDR3 DNA sequence: TGTGCCAGCAGTGACCCCCCATCTACAGGGGAGCTGCCCCAGCATTTT. Its protein product is CASSDPPSTGELPQHF.

This chain uses TRBV28 with TRBJ2-7; D gene unclear. The CDR3 totals 14 residues. Germline CDR1 is MDHEN and CDR2 is SYDVKM. V was pared by 6 bases and J by 0 bases, with 12 bases between. The CDR3: CASSLTLNSYEQYF. The CDR3 DNA is TGTGCCAGCAGCCTTACACTAAACTCCTACGAGCAGTACTTC.